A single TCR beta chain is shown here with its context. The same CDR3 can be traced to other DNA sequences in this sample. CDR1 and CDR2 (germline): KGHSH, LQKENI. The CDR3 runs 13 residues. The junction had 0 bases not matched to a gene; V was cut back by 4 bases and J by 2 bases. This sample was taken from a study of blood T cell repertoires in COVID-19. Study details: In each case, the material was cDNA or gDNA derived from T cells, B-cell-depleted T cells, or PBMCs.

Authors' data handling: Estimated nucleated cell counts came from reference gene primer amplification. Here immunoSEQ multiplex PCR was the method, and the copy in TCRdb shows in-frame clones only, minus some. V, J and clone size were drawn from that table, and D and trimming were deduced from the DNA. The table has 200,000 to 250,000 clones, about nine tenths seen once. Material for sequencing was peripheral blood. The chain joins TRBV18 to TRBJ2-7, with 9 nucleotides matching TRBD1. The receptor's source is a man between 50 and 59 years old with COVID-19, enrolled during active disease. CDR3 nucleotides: TGTGCCAGCTCACGACAGGGGGCCTACGAGCAGTACTTC. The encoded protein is CASSRQGAYEQYF.